This T cell receptor beta chain is drawn from a study of T cells in Graves' hyperthyroidism and ophthalmopathy. Notes on the study in general: Most clonotypes expanded in the thyroid (above 0.001) were also present in blood. Patients with ophthalmopathy were separated from those with stable hyperthyroidism by a 13 V-J model. A median about 6 months before onset, the model predicted ophthalmopathy.

Template material for amplifying TCR beta CDR3 regions consisted of RNA transcripts. Researchers ran a first-round RT-PCR on the TCR CDR3 using the HTBI primer set. TCRdb re-called the multiplex PCR reads through MiXCR, storing one row per CDR3 protein. The table shows roughly 500,000 distinct CDR3 sequences, with approximately 44% occurring only once. Patients were excluded because of uncontrolled infection, other autoimmune disease, pregnancy or lactation. This clonotype was seen repeatedly, ten times or more. The antigen is unknown. Germline V gene data show CDR1 as DFQATT and CDR2 as SNEGSKA (reference sequence). Trimming pared 7 bases from V and 3 bases from J, leaving 18 bases between. This CDR3 contains 14 residues.

The origin of this receptor is an adult woman with Graves' disease, either hyperthyroidism or ophthalmopathy (not recorded which). This chain joins TRBV20-1 and TRBJ1-1; D is unclear. Source material: peripheral blood or thyroid tissue (not recorded which). The DNA for the CDR3 is TGCAGTGGACTAGGAGAGGGAACGGACACTGAAGCTTTCTTT. Amino acid sequence: CSGLGEGTDTEAFF.